Presented here are 12 T cell receptor beta chains from one specimen sequenced in a study of regulatory T cells in long-lasting Graves disease. For TCR beta, libraries came from iRepertoire HTBI primers and Arm-PCR of CDR3 regions. TCRdb redid the calling of the multiplex PCR reads with MiXCR, one entry per CDR3 protein. The table lists hundreds of thousands of distinct CDR3 sequences, 15% to 20% of them singletons, with roughly 35% in the top ten. Time point meaning: newly diagnosed GD, antithyroid drugs for less than 3 months. RNA isolated from PBMCs was used to make the TCR library. The source was peripheral blood mononuclear cells (PBMCs), collected at new diagnosis, from a patient treated with antithyroid drugs. The receptors come from a female donor with Graves disease.

Many counts were recorded for this clonotype. The V call is TRBV11-3, the J call TRBJ1-1, with D unresolved. The V and J ends lost 0 bases and 5 bases respectively, with 7 bases between them. The CDR3 spans 13 residues. CDR1 SGHNT and CDR2 YENEEA come from the germline V gene. Here the CDR3 DNA reads TGTGCCAGCAGCTTAGAGGAGAGGACTGAAGCTTTCTTT. It translates to CASSLEERTEAFF. Combining the CDR3 with reference TRBV11-3 and TRBJ1-1 gives the whole variable domain EAGVVQSPRYKIIEKKQPVAFWCNPISGHNTLYWYLQNLGQGPELLIRYENEEAVDDSQLPKDRFSAERLKGVDSTLKIQPAELGDSAVYLCASSLEERTEAFFGQGTRLTVV.

This clonotype showed up many times. The V gene is TRBV6-1, the J gene TRBJ1-3; no clear D gene. Germline CDR1 and CDR2: MNHNS and SASEGT. V was pared by 4 bases and J by 1 base, with 17 bases between. This CDR3 comprises 17 residues. CDR3 nucleotides: TGTGCCAGCAGTGGGGGTGGGTTGGTTAGTTCTGGAAACACCATATATTTT. Protein product: CASSGGGLVSSGNTIYF.

This clonotype was detected a few times. It may be a read error: a sequence one base away is much more abundant. V and J are TRBV28 and TRBJ1-5; D unclear. Germline values: CDR1 MDHEN, CDR2 SYDVKM. The CDR3 spans 16 residues. Here the CDR3 DNA reads TGTACCAGCAGTTTATTACGGATCTATAGCAATCAGCCCCAGCATTTT. Translation gives CTSSLLRIYSNQPQHF.

This clonotype was observed at least ten times. This chain connects TRBV7-8 to TRBJ2-7; 12 bases agree with TRBD2. J gave up 4 bases and V 0 bases, and 19 bases lay outside the gene matches. CDR3 length: 21 amino acids. Germline V gene lookup returns CDR1 SGHVS and CDR2 FQNEAQ. CDR3 DNA: TGTGCCAGCAGCTTAGCGCGGGCCGGGACTAGCGGGCAACTAGGCCAGTACGAGCAGTACTTC. It specifies CASSLARAGTSGQLGQYEQYF.

With respect to this clonotype: This may be a read error: a much more frequent sequence differs by one nucleotide. This chain uses TRBV28 with TRBJ2-1; TRBD1 is a possible D gene (6 bases). There are 13 residues in the CDR3. CDR1 and CDR2 (germline): MDHEN, SYDVKM. CDR3 in amino acids: CASDRQAYNKQFF. CDR3 in DNA: TGTGCCAGCGACCGACAGGCCTACAATAAGCAGTTCTTC.

In its sample, this clonotype was seen a few times. The gene calls are TRBV27 and TRBJ2-3; the D is unclear. CDR1 MNHEY and CDR2 SMNVEV come from the germline V gene (reference sequence). The length of the CDR3 is 14 residues. Between the trimmed V and J ends, which lost 6 bases and 0 bases, there was a span of 10 bases. The CDR3 region is CASSSPRSTDTQYF. The CDR3 DNA sequence: TGTGCCAGCAGCTCCCCAAGGAGCACAGATACGCAGTATTTT.

The table lists this clonotype with many counts. The chain employs TRBV12-3 or TRBV12-4 and TRBJ1-1; no clear D. This CDR3 is 13 amino acids long. Trimming shortened V by 6 bases and J by 0 bases, and 8 bases separated the two germline ends. CDR3 sequence: CASSKLMNTEAFF. The CDR3 DNA reads as TGTGCCAGCAGCAAATTAATGAACACTGAAGCTTTCTTT.

Ten or more counts support this clonotype. J is TRBJ2-7 and V is TRBV7-8; D possibly uses TRBD1 or TRBD2 (5 bases each). The CDR3 is 15 amino acids. The germline gives CDR1 SGHVS, CDR2 FQNEAQ. V gave up 4 bases and J gave up 2 bases, with 15 bases separating them. The CDR3 spells CASSSGDGTTYEQYF. In DNA form, the CDR3 reads TGTGCCAGCAGCTCTGGGGACGGAACAACCTACGAGCAGTACTTC.

A few counts support this clonotype. The genes are TRBV7-9 and TRBJ1-2; 7 nucleotides align to TRBD1. Germline values: CDR1 SEHNR, CDR2 FQNEAQ (reference sequence). CDR3 length equals 15 residues. V gave up 1 base and J gave up 4 bases; unmatched junction bases: 6. CDR3 nucleotide sequence: TGTGCCAGCAGCTTAGACAGGGGATATAGCTATGGCTACACCTTC. This codes for CASSLDRGYSYGYTF. Drawing the rest from reference TRBV7-9 and TRBJ1-2, the complete variable domain is DTGVSQNPRHKITKRGQNVTFRCDPISEHNRLYWYRQTLGQGPEFLTYFQNEAQLEKSRLLSDRFSAERPKGSFSTLEIQRTEQGDSAMYLCASSLDRGYSYGYTFGSGTRLTVV.

Details on this clonotype: This clone may be a read error of a much larger clone one base away. The chain joins TRBV11-2 to TRBJ2-1, with TRBD1 identical over 7 bases. The CDR3 loop spans 13 amino acids. Germline values: CDR1 SGHAT, CDR2 FQNNGV. V trimming: 4 bases; J trimming: 10 bases; junction bases outside the gene matches: 7. CDR3 in amino acids: CASSWDRSYEQFF. The CDR3 DNA sequence: TGTGCCAGCAGCTGGGACAGATCCTACGAGCAGTTCTTC.

This clonotype occurred a few times. The gene calls are TRBV20-1 and TRBJ2-4; D unclear. The CDR3 covers 13 residues. Germline values: CDR1 DFQATT, CDR2 SNEGSKA (reference sequence). Between the trimmed V and J ends, which lost 0 bases and 4 bases, there was a span of 7 bases. The CDR3: CSARELEKNIQYF. In DNA, the CDR3 is TGCAGTGCTAGAGAGCTGGAAAAAAACATTCAGTACTTC.

This clonotype was detected many times. The chain employs TRBV27 and TRBJ1-1; D is ambiguous. The ends were cut back, 2 bases at V and 4 bases at J, with 11 bases in the middle. The CDR3 contains 14 residues. CDR1 is MNHEY and CDR2 is SMNVEV in the germline V gene (reference sequence). The CDR3 sequence is CASSLGRPGTEAFF. In DNA, the CDR3 is TGTGCCAGCAGTTTAGGGAGGCCAGGCACTGAAGCTTTCTTT.